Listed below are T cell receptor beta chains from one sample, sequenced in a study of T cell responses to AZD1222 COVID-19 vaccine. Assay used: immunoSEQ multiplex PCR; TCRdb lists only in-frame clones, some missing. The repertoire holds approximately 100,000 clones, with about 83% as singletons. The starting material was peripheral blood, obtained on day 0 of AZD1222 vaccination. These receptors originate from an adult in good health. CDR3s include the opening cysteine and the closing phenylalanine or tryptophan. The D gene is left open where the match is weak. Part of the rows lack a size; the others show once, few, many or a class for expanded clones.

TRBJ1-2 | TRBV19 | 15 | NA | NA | CASSIPPVSSGGYTF | TGTGCCAGTAGTATACCTCCGGTCTCGAGCGGTGGCTACACCTTC
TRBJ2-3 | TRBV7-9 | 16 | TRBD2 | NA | CASSTSSGVWTDTQYF | TGTGCCAGCAGCACCTCTAGCGGGGTATGGACAGATACGCAGTATTTT
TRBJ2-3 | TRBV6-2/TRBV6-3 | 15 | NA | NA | CASSYLGTSTDTQYF | TGTGCCAGCAGTTACCTGGGTACTAGCACAGATACGCAGTATTTT
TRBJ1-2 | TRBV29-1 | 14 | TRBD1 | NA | CSVAPTGSDYGYTF | TGCAGCGTTGCCCCGACAGGGTCGGACTATGGCTACACCTTC
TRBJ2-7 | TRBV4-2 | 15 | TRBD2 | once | CASSLERGVTYEQYF | TGTGCCAGCAGCCTAGAGCGGGGGGTAACCTACGAGCAGTACTTC
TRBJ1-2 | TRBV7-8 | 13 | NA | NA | CASSLSSVGGYTF | TGTGCCAGCAGCTTAAGCTCGGTTGGTGGCTACACCTTC
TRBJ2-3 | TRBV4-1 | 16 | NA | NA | CATRLTPSSRTDTQYF | TGCGCCACCCGCCTGACCCCTAGCTCCCGCACAGATACGCAGTATTTT
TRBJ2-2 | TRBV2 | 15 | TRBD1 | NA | CASRPPGQGTGELFF | TGTGCCAGCAGGCCCCCGGGACAGGGTACCGGGGAGCTGTTTTTT
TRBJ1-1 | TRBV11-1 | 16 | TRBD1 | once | CASSIQRQGRHTEAFF | TGTGCCAGCAGCATCCAGCGACAGGGCCGGCACACTGAAGCTTTCTTT
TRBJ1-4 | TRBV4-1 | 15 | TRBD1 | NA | CASSRSGTGDEKLFF | TGCGCCAGCAGCCGATCCGGGACAGGGGATGAAAAACTGTTTTTT
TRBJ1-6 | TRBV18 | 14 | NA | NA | CASHTGSYNSPLHF | TGTGCCAGCCATACGGGGTCCTATAATTCACCCCTCCACTTT
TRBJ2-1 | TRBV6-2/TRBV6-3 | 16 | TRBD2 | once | CASSPGRLAGFGEQFF | TGTGCCAGCAGCCCTGGGCGGCTAGCGGGGTTCGGTGAGCAGTTCTTC
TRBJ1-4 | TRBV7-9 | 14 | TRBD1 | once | CASSRGTENEKLFF | TGTGCCAGCAGCCGGGGGACAGAAAATGAAAAACTGTTTTTT
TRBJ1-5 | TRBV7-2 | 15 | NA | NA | CASSLTVSPNQPQHF | TGTGCCAGCAGCTTAACAGTGAGTCCCAATCAGCCCCAGCATTTT
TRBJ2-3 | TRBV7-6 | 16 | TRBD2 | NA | CASSSTSGVPADTQYF | TGTGCCAGCAGCTCAACTAGCGGGGTCCCCGCAGATACGCAGTATTTT
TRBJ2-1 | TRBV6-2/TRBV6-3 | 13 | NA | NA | CASSYTVYNEQFF | TGTGCCAGCAGTTACACGGTTTACAATGAGCAGTTCTTC
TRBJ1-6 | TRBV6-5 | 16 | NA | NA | CASSYTAQNYNSPLHF | TGTGCCAGCAGTTACACCGCACAGAACTATAATTCACCCCTCCACTTT
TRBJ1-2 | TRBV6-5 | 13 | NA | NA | CASTYGTNYGYTF | TGTGCCAGCACCTACGGGACTAACTATGGCTACACCTTC
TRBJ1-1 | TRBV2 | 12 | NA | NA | CASLMEGTEAFF | TGTGCCAGCCTCATGGAGGGGACTGAAGCTTTCTTT
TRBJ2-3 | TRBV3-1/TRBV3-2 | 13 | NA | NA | CASSRDFQNTQYF | TGTGCCAGCAGCCGGGACTTCCAAAATACGCAGTATTTT
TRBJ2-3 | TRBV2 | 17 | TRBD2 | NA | CASSPSGGPGQTDTQYF | TGTGCCAGCAGCCCTAGCGGGGGCCCCGGGCAAACAGATACGCAGTATTTT
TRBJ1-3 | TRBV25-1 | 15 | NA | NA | CASSAPRGSGNTIYF | TGTGCCAGCAGTGCGCCTAGGGGCTCTGGAAACACCATATATTTT
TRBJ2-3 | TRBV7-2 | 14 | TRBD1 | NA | CASSLHDRADTQYF | TGTGCCAGCAGCCTACATGACAGGGCGGATACGCAGTATTTT
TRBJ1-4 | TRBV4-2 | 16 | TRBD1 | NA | CASSQNPGQDNEKLFF | TGTGCCAGCAGCCAGAACCCGGGACAGGATAATGAAAAACTGTTTTTT
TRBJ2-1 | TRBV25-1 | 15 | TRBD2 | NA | CASSDPRGAIREQFF | TGTGCCAGCAGTGACCCGCGGGGGGCCATTCGCGAGCAGTTCTTC
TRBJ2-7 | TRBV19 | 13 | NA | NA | CASSSAISYEQYF | TGTGCCAGTAGTTCGGCCATTTCCTACGAGCAGTACTTC
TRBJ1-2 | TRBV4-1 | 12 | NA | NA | CASSQRDIGYTF | TGCGCCAGCAGCCAAAGGGACATTGGCTACACCTTC
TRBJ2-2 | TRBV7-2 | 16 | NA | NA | CASSYELFRNTGELFF | TGTGCCAGCAGCTACGAATTATTCCGGAACACCGGGGAGCTGTTTTTT
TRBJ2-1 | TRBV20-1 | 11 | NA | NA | CSASPYNEQFF | TGCAGTGCTAGTCCCTACAATGAGCAGTTCTTC
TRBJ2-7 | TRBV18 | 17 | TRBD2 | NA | CASSPRTSGDSSYEQYF | TGTGCCAGCTCACCGCGGACTAGCGGGGACAGCTCCTACGAGCAGTACTTC
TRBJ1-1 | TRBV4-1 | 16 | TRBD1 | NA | CASSQRTGTVNTEAFF | TGCGCCAGCAGCCAACGGACAGGGACCGTGAACACTGAAGCTTTCTTT
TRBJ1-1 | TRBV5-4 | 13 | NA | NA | CASSWGRNTEAFF | TGTGCCAGCAGCTGGGGGAGGAACACTGAAGCTTTCTTT
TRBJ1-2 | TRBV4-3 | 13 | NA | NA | CASSQGSGRGYTF | TGCGCCAGCAGCCAAGGCTCAGGTCGTGGCTACACCTTC